The present entry profiles one T cell receptor (beta chain) with its context. Each CDR3 protein is one row after TCRdb ran MiXCR on the RT-PCR reads. The repertoire consists of approximately 230,000 distinct CDR3 sequences, with approximately 12% occurring once and the leading ten covering about 7.8%. This record comes from a study of response to subunit inactivated influenza vaccine. After removal of 5 bases from V and 7 bases from J, the junction contained 6 bases not matched to a gene. Germline V gives CDR1 SEHNR, CDR2 FQNEAQ (reference sequence). The CDR3 is 13 amino acids. This sequence was found in a man aged 50-59 years who received an inactivated influenza vaccine. The chain uses TRBV7-9 and TRBJ1-1; 8 bases align to TRBD1. The material sequenced was non-naive T cells sorted from PBMCs, taken 14 days before vaccination. As DNA, the CDR3 is TGTGCCAGCAGCATCACCGGGACAGGTGAAGCTTTCTTT. Its translation is CASSITGTGEAFF. Complete variable domain (other parts from reference TRBV7-9 and TRBJ1-1): DTGVSQNPRHKITKRGQNVTFRCDPISEHNRLYWYRQTLGQGPEFLTYFQNEAQLEKSRLLSDRFSAERPKGSFSTLEIQRTEQGDSAMYLCASSITGTGEAFFGQGTRLTVV.